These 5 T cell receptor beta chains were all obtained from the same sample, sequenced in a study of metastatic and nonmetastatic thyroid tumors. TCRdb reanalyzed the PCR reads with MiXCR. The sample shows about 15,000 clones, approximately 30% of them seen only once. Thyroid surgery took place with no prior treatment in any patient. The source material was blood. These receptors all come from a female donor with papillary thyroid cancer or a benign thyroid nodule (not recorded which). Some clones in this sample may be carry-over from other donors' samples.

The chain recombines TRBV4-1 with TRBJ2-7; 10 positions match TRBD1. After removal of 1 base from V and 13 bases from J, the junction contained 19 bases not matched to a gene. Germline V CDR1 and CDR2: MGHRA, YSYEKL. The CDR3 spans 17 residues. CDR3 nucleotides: TGCGCCAGCAGCCAAGGGGTAAAGGACAGGGGGACCTACGATCATTACTTC. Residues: CASSQGVKDRGTYDHYF.

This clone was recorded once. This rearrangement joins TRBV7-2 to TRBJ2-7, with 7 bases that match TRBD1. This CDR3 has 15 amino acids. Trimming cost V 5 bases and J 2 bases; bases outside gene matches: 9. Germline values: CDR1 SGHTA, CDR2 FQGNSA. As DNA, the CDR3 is TGTGCCAGCAGCCGTACAGGGGTCGGTACCTACGAGCAGTACTTC. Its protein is CASSRTGVGTYEQYF.

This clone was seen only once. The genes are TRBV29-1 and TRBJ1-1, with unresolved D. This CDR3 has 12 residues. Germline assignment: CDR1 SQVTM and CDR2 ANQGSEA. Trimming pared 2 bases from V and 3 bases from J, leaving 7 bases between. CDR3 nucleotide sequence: TGCAGCGTTGAATTGCAGTACACTGAAGCTTTCTTT. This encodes CSVELQYTEAFF. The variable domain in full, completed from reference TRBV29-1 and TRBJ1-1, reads SAVISQKPSRDICQRGTSLTIQCQVDSQVTMMFWYRQQPGQSLTLIATANQGSEATYESGFVIDKFPISRPNLTFSTLTVSNMSPEDSSIYLCSVELQYTEAFFGQGTRLTVV.

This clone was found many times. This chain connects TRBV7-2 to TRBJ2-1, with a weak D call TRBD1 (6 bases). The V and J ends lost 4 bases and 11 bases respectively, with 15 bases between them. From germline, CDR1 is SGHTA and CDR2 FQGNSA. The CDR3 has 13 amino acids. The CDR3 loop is CASSSGIGTQQFF. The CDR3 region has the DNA TGTGCCAGCAGCTCGGGTATCGGGACACAGCAGTTCTTC.

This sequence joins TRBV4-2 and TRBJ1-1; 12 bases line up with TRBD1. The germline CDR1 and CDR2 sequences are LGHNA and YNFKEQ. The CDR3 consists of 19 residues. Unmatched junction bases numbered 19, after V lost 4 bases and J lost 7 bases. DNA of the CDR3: TGTGCCAGCAGCCCAAGATGGGTCGGCGGGACAGGGGGCAGAAGTGAAGCTTTCTTT. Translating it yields CASSPRWVGGTGGRSEAFF.